A single T cell receptor (beta chain) is shown here with its context. The data are from a study of control samples from healthy donors and cancer patients. Clones were read by immunoSEQ multiplex PCR, and TCRdb kept only the in-frame ones, dropping some. The sample records around 170,000 clones, 92% being singletons. The germline CDR1 and CDR2 sequences are SGHTA and FQGNSA. V lost 1 base and J lost 7; bases outside the gene matches: 4. CDR3 length: 16 amino acids. This clonotype was obtained from a woman aged 25 to 39 in good health. The sample comprised blood. V gene TRBV7-2 combines with J gene TRBJ2-2, with TRBD2 matching 12 bases. The CDR3 here is CASSLGLAGAGGELFF. Written as DNA, the CDR3 is TGTGCCAGCAGCTTAGGACTAGCGGGAGCAGGCGGGGAGCTGTTTTTT.